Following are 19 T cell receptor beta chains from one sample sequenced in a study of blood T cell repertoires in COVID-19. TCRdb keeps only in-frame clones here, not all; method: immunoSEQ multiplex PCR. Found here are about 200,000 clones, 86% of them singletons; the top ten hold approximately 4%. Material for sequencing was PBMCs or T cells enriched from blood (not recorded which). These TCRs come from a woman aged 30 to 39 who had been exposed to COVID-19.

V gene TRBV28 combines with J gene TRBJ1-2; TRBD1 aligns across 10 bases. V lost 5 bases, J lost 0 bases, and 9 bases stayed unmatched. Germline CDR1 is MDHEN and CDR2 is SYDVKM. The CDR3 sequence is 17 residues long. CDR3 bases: TGTGCCAGCAGTCTCTGGACAGGGGGTTTAGCTAACTATGGCTACACCTTC. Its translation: CASSLWTGGLANYGYTF.

The CDR3 nucleotides read TGTGCCAGTGGGCCGAGGGAGGGCGGGAGGACTTTCTTT. Translated: CASGPREGGRTFF. J is TRBJ1-1 and V is TRBV19; no reliable D call. This CDR3 contains 13 residues. V was cut by 8 bases and J by 12 bases, with 22 bases left in between. The germline V gene has CDR1 LNHDA and CDR2 SQIVND (reference sequence).

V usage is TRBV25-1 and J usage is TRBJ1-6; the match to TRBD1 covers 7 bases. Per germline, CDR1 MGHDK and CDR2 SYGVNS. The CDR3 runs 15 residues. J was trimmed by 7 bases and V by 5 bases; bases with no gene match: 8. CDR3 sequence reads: CASSPPGTANSPLHF. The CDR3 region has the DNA TGTGCCAGCAGTCCACCCGGGACAGCGAATTCACCCCTCCACTTT.

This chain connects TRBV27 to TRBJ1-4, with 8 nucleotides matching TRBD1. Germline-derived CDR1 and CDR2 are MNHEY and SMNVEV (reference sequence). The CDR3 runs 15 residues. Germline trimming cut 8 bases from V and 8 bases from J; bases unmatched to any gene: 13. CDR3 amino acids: CASSDVGTGGEKLFF. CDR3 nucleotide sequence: TGTGCCAGCTCCGATGTCGGGACAGGTGGGGAAAAACTGTTTTTT.

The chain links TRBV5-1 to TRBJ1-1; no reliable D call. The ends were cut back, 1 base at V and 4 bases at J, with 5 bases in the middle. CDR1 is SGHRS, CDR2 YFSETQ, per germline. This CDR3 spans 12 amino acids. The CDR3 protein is CASSLPSTEAFF. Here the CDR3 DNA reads TGCGCCAGCAGCTTGCCTAGCACTGAAGCTTTCTTT.

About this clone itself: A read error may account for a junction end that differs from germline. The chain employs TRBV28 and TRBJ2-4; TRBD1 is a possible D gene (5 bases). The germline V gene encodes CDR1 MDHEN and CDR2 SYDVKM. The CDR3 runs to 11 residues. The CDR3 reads CASSVNRFWHF. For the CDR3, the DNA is TGTGCCAGCAGCGTCAACAGGTTCTGGCACTTC.

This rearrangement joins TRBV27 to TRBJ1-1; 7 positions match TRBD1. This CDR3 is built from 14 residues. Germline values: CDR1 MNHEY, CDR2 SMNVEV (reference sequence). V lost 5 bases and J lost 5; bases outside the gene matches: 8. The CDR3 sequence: CASSGPGGQTEAFF. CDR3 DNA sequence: TGTGCCAGCAGTGGACCAGGGGGTCAGACTGAAGCTTTCTTT.

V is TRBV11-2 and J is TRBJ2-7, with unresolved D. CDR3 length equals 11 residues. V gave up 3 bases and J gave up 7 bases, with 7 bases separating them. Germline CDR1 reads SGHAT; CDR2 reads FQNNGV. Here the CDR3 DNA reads TGTGCCAGCAGCTTGAGGTTGGAGCAGTACTTC. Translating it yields CASSLRLEQYF.

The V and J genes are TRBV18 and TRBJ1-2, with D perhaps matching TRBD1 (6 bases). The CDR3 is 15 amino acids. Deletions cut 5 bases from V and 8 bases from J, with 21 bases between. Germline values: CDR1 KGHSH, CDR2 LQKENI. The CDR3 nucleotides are TGTGCCAGCTCATCCGGGACACCTGAAGGCGGGGGCTACACCTTC. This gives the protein CASSSGTPEGGGYTF. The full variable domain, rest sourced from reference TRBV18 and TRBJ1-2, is NAGVMQNPRHLVRRRGQEARLRCSPMKGHSHVYWYRQLPEEGLKFMVYLQKENIIDESGMPKERFSAEFPKEGPSILRIQQVVRGDSAAYFCASSSGTPEGGGYTFGSGTRLTVV.

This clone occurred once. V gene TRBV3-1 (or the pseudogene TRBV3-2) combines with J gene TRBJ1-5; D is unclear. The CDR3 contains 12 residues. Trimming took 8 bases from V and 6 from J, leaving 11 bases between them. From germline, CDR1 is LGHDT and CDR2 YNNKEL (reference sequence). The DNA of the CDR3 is TGTGCCAGCGGGCCCGCGGGTCAGCCCCAGCATTTT. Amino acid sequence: CASGPAGQPQHF.

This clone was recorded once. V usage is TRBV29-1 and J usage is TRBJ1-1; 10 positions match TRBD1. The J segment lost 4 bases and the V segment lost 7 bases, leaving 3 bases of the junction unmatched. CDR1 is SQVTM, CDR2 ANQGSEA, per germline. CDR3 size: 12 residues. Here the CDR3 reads CSGGTGVTEAFF. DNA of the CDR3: TGCAGCGGGGGGACAGGGGTCACTGAAGCTTTCTTT.

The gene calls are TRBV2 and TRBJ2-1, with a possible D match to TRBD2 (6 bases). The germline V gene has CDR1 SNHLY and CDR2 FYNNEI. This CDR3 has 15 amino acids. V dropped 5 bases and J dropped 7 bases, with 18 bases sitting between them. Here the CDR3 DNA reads TGTGCCAGCAGTACGACGGCGCGGGGCGGGAATGAGCAGTTCTTC. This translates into CASSTTARGGNEQFF.

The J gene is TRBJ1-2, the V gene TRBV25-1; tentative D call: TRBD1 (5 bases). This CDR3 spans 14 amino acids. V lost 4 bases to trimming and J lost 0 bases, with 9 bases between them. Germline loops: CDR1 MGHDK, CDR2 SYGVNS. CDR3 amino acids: CASSGTGSNYGYTF. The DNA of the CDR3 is TGTGCCAGCAGTGGCACAGGATCTAACTATGGCTACACCTTC.

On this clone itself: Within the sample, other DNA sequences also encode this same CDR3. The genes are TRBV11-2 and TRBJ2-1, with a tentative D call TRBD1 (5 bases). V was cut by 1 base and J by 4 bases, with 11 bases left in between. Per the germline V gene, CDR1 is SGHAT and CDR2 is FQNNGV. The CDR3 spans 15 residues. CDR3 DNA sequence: TGTGCCAGCAGCTTAGTTCAGGGCCTGTACAATGAGCAGTTCTTC. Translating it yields CASSLVQGLYNEQFF.

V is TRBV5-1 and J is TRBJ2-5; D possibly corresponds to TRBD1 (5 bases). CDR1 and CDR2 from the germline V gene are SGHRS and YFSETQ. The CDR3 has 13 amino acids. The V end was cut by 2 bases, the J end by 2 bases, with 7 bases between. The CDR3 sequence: CASSLQEQETQYF. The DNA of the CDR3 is TGCGCCAGCAGCTTACAGGAGCAAGAGACCCAGTACTTC.

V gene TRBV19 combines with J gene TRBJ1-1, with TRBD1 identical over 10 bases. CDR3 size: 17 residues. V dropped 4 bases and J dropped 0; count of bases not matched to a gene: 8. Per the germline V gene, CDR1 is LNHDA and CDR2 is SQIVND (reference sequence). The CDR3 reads CASSTGDRGSMNTEAFF. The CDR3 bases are TGTGCCAGTAGTACAGGGGACAGGGGATCCATGAACACTGAAGCTTTCTTT.

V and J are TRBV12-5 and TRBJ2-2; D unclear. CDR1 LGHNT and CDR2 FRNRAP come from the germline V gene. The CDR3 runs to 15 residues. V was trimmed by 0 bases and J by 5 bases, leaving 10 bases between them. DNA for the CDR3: TGTGCTAGTGGTTTGGTACACAGATTGACCGGGGAGCTGTTTTTT. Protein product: CASGLVHRLTGELFF.

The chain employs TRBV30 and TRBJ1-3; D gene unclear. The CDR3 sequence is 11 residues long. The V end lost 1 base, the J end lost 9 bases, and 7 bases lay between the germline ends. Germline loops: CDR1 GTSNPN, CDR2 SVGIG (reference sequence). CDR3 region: CAWSGRSTIYF. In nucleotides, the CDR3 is TGTGCCTGGAGTGGGCGGAGCACCATATATTTT.

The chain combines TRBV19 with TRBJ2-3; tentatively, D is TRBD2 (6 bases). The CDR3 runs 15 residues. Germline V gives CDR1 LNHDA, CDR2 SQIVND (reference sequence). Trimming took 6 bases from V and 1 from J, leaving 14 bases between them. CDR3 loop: CASSPGVFRTDTQYF. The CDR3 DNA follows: TGTGCCAGTAGCCCGGGGGTTTTTCGCACAGATACGCAGTATTTT.